These 26 T cell receptor beta chains came from one sample sequenced in a study of early T cells in non-severe SARS-CoV-2 infection. From the 5' RACE reads, TCRdb called clonotypes with MiXCR, one entry per CDR3 protein. Of tens of thousands of distinct CDR3 sequences detected, about 5% appear once; the ten largest clones hold 25% to 30%. The sample consisted of whole blood. These receptors all stem from an adult who was a healthcare worker with PCR-confirmed SARS-CoV-2 infection or an uninfected control (not recorded which).

This clonotype came up many times. The junction differs from germline at one of its ends, possibly a read error. The genes are TRBV28 and TRBJ1-6, with D possibly TRBD1 on 5 matching bases. In germline, CDR1 is MDHEN, CDR2 SYDVKM. The CDR3 is made up of 13 amino acids. The CDR3 coding sequence is TGTGCCAGCAGTTTTTCCCCCAGGGCCCCTCCGCTCTTT. This encodes CASSFSPRAPPLF.

The table lists this clonotype with many counts. V usage is TRBV24-1 and J usage is TRBJ2-3; the D is unclear. The V end was cut by 7 bases, the J end by 2 bases, with 6 bases between. The CDR3 spans 12 residues. The V gene's germline CDR1 is KGHDR and CDR2 SFDVKD. The CDR3 loop is CATRGLTDTQYF. The CDR3 DNA follows: TGTGCCACCAGAGGTCTCACAGATACGCAGTATTTT.

This clonotype was recorded at least ten times. This sequence joins TRBV20-1 and TRBJ2-6; D uncertain. V lost 3 bases to trimming and J lost 2 bases, with 5 bases between them. The CDR3 covers 13 residues. Looked up from germline, CDR1 is DFQATT and CDR2 is SNEGSKA (reference sequence). The CDR3 loop reads CSASPTGANVLTF. The CDR3 DNA follows: TGCAGTGCTAGCCCGACTGGGGCCAACGTCCTGACTTTC.

This clonotype has at least ten counts. The chain recombines TRBV7-8 with TRBJ2-3; 9 bases match TRBD2. Germline lookup yields CDR1 SGHVS and CDR2 FQNEAQ. CDR3 length equals 16 residues. V dropped 1 base and J dropped 4; count of bases not matched to a gene: 6. The CDR3 is CASSLGASGIADTQYF. The DNA of the CDR3 is TGTGCCAGCAGCTTAGGCGCTAGCGGGATTGCAGATACGCAGTATTTT.

This clonotype came up a few times. The V call is TRBV7-9, the J call TRBJ2-5; a possible D gene is TRBD2 (5 bases). The CDR3 runs 15 residues. The V end was cut by 0 bases, the J end by 3 bases, with 11 bases between. The germline V gene has CDR1 SEHNR and CDR2 FQNEAQ (reference sequence). CDR3 sequence: CASSLAGDRKETQYF. CDR3 DNA: TGTGCCAGCAGCTTAGCGGGAGACCGGAAAGAGACCCAGTACTTC.

This clonotype was recorded at least ten times. The rearrangement links TRBV20-1 to TRBJ2-5, with TRBD1 matching 8 bases. J was trimmed by 0 bases and V by 1 base; bases with no gene match: 1. CDR3 length: 14 residues. Germline CDR1 DFQATT, CDR2 SNEGSKA (reference sequence). CDR3 sequence reads: CSARAGQDQETQYF. Here the CDR3 DNA reads TGCAGTGCTAGAGCGGGACAGGACCAAGAGACCCAGTACTTC.

This clonotype was counted many times. The chain recombines TRBV20-1 with TRBJ2-1; possible D gene TRBD1, 6 bases. V lost 3 bases to trimming and J lost 5 bases, with 17 bases between them. CDR1 is DFQATT, CDR2 SNEGSKA, per germline (reference sequence). The CDR3 extends over 15 amino acids. DNA for the CDR3: TGCAGTGCTAGGAGATCAGGGGTTTGGAACAATGAGCAGTTCTTC. It encodes CSARRSGVWNNEQFF.

This clonotype was recorded many times. This chain connects TRBV19 to TRBJ2-1; D unclear. Trimming pared 3 bases from V and 6 bases from J, leaving 6 bases between. The CDR3 is 12 amino acids. Germline CDR1 LNHDA, CDR2 SQIVND (reference sequence). The DNA of the CDR3 is TGTGCCAGTAGTATGTGGGCCAATGAGCAGTTCTTC. It specifies CASSMWANEQFF.

This clonotype was observed at least ten times. J is TRBJ2-4 and V is TRBV19, with D possibly being TRBD1 (5 bases). Trimming pared 6 bases from V and 3 bases from J, leaving 9 bases between. Germline CDR1 reads LNHDA; CDR2 reads SQIVND (reference sequence). This CDR3 is built from 13 residues. In nucleotides, the CDR3 is TGTGCCAGTAGAACCGACAGCAAAAACATTCAGTACTTC. Translating gives CASRTDSKNIQYF.

This clonotype has only a few counts. The gene calls are TRBV20-1 and TRBJ1-3, with a weak D call TRBD1 (5 bases). From germline, CDR1 is DFQATT and CDR2 SNEGSKA (reference sequence). V was cut by 2 bases and J by 3 bases, with 11 bases left in between. CDR3 length equals 14 residues. CDR3 bases: TGCAGTGCTAGAAAACAAGGGGATGGAAACACCATATATTTT. This translates into CSARKQGDGNTIYF.

This clonotype was recorded at least ten times. V is TRBV7-9 and J is TRBJ2-4, with 14 bases fitting TRBD2. CDR1 and CDR2 (germline): SEHNR, FQNEAQ (reference sequence). After removal of 5 bases from V and 7 bases from J, the junction contained 16 bases not matched to a gene. CDR3 length: 19 amino acids. The CDR3: CASSEGLAGGPGGGNIQYF. DNA for the CDR3: TGTGCCAGCAGCGAAGGACTAGCGGGAGGCCCGGGCGGGGGGAACATTCAGTACTTC.

Many counts were recorded for this clonotype. Here the CDR3 reads CASSLGYTGGMNTEAFF. The DNA of the CDR3 is TGTGCCAGCAGCTTGGGCTATACAGGGGGCATGAACACTGAAGCTTTCTTT. This chain uses TRBV5-4 with TRBJ1-1; 9 nucleotides agree with TRBD1. J gave up 0 bases and V 0 bases, and 6 bases lay outside the gene matches. The CDR3 totals 17 residues. Germline V gene data show CDR1 as SGHNT and CDR2 as YYREEE (reference sequence).

This clonotype appeared many times. The V gene is TRBV19, the J gene TRBJ2-1; the match to TRBD2 covers 8 bases. This CDR3 is built from 14 residues. Per germline, CDR1 LNHDA and CDR2 SQIVND (reference sequence). J gave up 4 bases and V 8 bases, and 7 bases lay outside the gene matches. CDR3 loop: CASSKASGYNEQFF. The CDR3 DNA sequence: TGTGCCAGTTCTAAGGCTAGCGGGTACAATGAGCAGTTCTTC.

There are many counts of this clonotype. The V and J genes are TRBV7-6 and TRBJ2-2; TRBD1 matches 7 bases. Per the germline V gene, CDR1 is SGHVS and CDR2 is FNYEAQ. With 5 bases clipped from V and 0 bases from J, the junction kept 6 bases outside the gene matches. The CDR3 covers 16 residues. CDR3: CASSPWDRSNTGELFF. For the CDR3, the DNA is TGTGCCAGCAGCCCATGGGACAGATCGAACACCGGGGAGCTGTTTTTT.

This clonotype was found many times. The chain recombines TRBV24-1 with TRBJ2-7; unclear D gene. V lost 12 bases to trimming and J lost 0 bases, with 2 bases between them. The CDR3 runs 9 residues. The germline V gene encodes CDR1 KGHDR and CDR2 SFDVKD. CDR3 in amino acids: CASSYEQYF. The DNA of the CDR3 is TGTGCCTCCTCCTACGAGCAGTACTTC.

This clonotype was picked up a small number of times. The V call is TRBV5-6, the J call TRBJ2-7; D uncertain. Between the trimmed V and J ends, which lost 1 base and 3 bases, there was a span of 17 bases. The CDR3 contains 16 residues. The germline gives CDR1 SGHDT, CDR2 YYEEEE. The CDR3 loop is CASSLRRIRLNYEQYF. The DNA of the CDR3 is TGTGCCAGCAGCTTGAGACGGATTAGATTGAACTACGAGCAGTACTTC. The full variable domain, with the rest looked up from reference TRBV5-6 and TRBJ2-7, is DAGVTQSPTHLIKTRGQQVTLRCSPKSGHDTVSWYQQALGQGPQFIFQYYEEEERQRGNFPDRFSGHQFPNYSSELNVNALLLGDSALYLCASSLRRIRLNYEQYFGPGTRLTVT.

This clonotype was picked up a small number of times. This chain connects TRBV12-3 or TRBV12-4 to TRBJ1-3; 8 nucleotides line up with TRBD1. The J segment lost 2 bases and the V segment lost 5 bases, leaving 5 bases of the junction unmatched. The CDR3 sequence is 15 residues long. Here the CDR3 reads CASSRTGMAGNTIYF. As DNA, the CDR3 is TGTGCCAGCAGTCGGACAGGGATGGCTGGAAACACCATATATTTT.

Worth noting for this clonotype: This sequence may be a read error, since a much larger clone differs from it by one base. This sequence joins TRBV29-1 and TRBJ2-7; D remains unclear. The CDR3 contains 15 residues. The germline gives CDR1 SQVTM, CDR2 ANQGSEA. Written as DNA, the CDR3 is TGCAGCGTTGAAGATGGGCATCGTAACTCCTGCGAGCAGTACTTC. It yields the protein CSVEDGHRNSCEQYF.

This clonotype was recorded a few times. The chain combines TRBV7-2 with TRBJ1-2, with D possibly TRBD1 on 6 matching bases. Looked up from germline, CDR1 is SGHTA and CDR2 is FQGNSA. This CDR3 region has 12 residues. V shed 5 bases and J shed 6 bases, with 10 bases lying between them. CDR3 coding DNA: TGTGCCAGCAGCCGGGGGGCCGATGGCTACACCTTC. This gives the protein CASSRGADGYTF.

This clonotype occurred many times. The V and J genes are TRBV10-2 and TRBJ1-5; D is perhaps TRBD1 (5 bases). Germline CDR1 reads WSHSY; CDR2 reads SAAADI. Trimming pared 2 bases from V and 4 bases from J, leaving 21 bases between. The length of the CDR3 is 18 residues. CDR3 sequence: CASSEMFGDSGPNQPQHF. The CDR3 region has the DNA TGCGCCAGCAGTGAGATGTTTGGAGACAGCGGGCCAAATCAGCCCCAGCATTTT.

This clonotype has ten or more counts. The rearrangement joins TRBV2 to TRBJ2-1, with unresolved D. Germline V gene data show CDR1 as SNHLY and CDR2 as FYNNEI. The CDR3 consists of 16 residues. V gave up 5 bases and J gave up 7 bases, with 21 bases separating them. The CDR3 sequence is CASSPLGNLGKNEQFF. CDR3 bases: TGTGCCAGCAGTCCCCTCGGAAACCTTGGGAAGAATGAGCAGTTCTTC.

This clonotype was observed at least ten times. V is TRBV5-5 and J is TRBJ2-1; TRBD2 aligns across 10 bases. CDR3 length: 16 amino acids. Germline assignment: CDR1 SGHKS and CDR2 YYEKEE (reference sequence). J gave up 6 bases and V 0 bases, and 6 bases lay outside the gene matches. This CDR3 reads CASSLVGTSEVNEQFF. CDR3 nucleotides: TGTGCCAGCAGCTTGGTCGGGACTAGCGAGGTCAATGAGCAGTTCTTC.

This clonotype turned up a few times. J is TRBJ2-7 and V is TRBV12-5; 7 bases align to TRBD2. The trim removed 3 bases at V and 2 bases at J, leaving 1 base unmatched. The CDR3 is 13 residues long. Germline CDR1 is LGHNT and CDR2 is FRNRAP. CDR3: CASGFAGAYEQYF. The CDR3 DNA reads TGTGCTAGTGGTTTTGCGGGGGCCTACGAGCAGTACTTC.

The table lists this clonotype with many counts. This chain connects TRBV3-1 to TRBJ1-1, with 8 bases identical to TRBD1. Germline V gene lookup returns CDR1 LGHDT and CDR2 YNNKEL (reference sequence). The CDR3 length is 16 residues. With V trimmed by 1 base and J by 2 bases, 6 bases remained unmatched. The CDR3 nucleotides read TGTGCCAGCAGCCAAGCTGACAGGGGCCGAAACACTGAAGCTTTCTTT. It is translated as CASSQADRGRNTEAFF.

There are many counts of this clonotype. The chain employs TRBV6-6 and TRBJ1-2; D possibly corresponds to TRBD1 (6 bases). V was clipped by 7 bases and J by 1 base, with 13 bases between them. The CDR3 sequence is 14 residues long. Per germline, CDR1 MNHNY and CDR2 SVGAGI (reference sequence). The CDR3 coding sequence is TGTGCCAGCACCGCGGGGGCCCTTAACTATGGCTACACCTTC. Its protein is CASTAGALNYGYTF.

The table lists this clonotype with many counts. The J gene is TRBJ2-2, the V gene TRBV20-1; 12 bases map to TRBD2. This CDR3 has 16 residues. Germline trimming cut 3 bases from V and 2 bases from J; bases unmatched to any gene: 4. CDR1 and CDR2 from the germline V gene are DFQATT and SNEGSKA (reference sequence). CDR3 in DNA: TGCAGTGCTAGTCGACTAGCGGGAGCTAACACCGGGGAGCTGTTTTTT. It encodes CSASRLAGANTGELFF.